One sample yielded the 32 T cell receptor beta chains listed below, sequenced in a study of radiation and T cells in renal cell carcinoma. Sample time point: blood 4 weeks post-SBRT, at nephrectomy. Treatment denoted: 15 Gy SBRT to primary tumor, nephrectomy 4 weeks later. TCRdb keeps only in-frame clones here, not all; method: immunoSEQ multiplex PCR. This table holds 150,000 or so clones, approximately 90% found once. The material was blood, obtained from a patient whose treatment included radiotherapy and nephrectomy. The receptors stem from a woman in her fifties or sixties with renal cell carcinoma.

The V call is TRBV10-2, the J call TRBJ2-6; TRBD1 matches 9 bases. V was clipped by 4 bases and J by 1 base; unmatched bases: 2. CDR1 is WSHSY and CDR2 is SAAADI in the germline V gene. This CDR3 comprises 16 residues. CDR3: CASSGGQGSGANVLTF. The DNA of the CDR3 is TGCGCCAGCAGTGGGGGACAGGGATCTGGGGCCAACGTCCTGACTTTC.

This chain connects TRBV19 to TRBJ1-4; D gene unclear. The CDR3 totals 13 residues. Between the trimmed V and J ends, which lost 7 bases and 8 bases, there was a span of 14 bases. Germline-derived CDR1 and CDR2 are LNHDA and SQIVND (reference sequence). The DNA for the CDR3 is TGTGCCAGTACCCACCGGTTAGGGGAAAAACTGTTTTTT. Encoded protein: CASTHRLGEKLFF.

The chain carries TRBV6-5 and TRBJ1-2; the match to TRBD1 covers 7 bases. CDR3 length equals 13 residues. Germline V lookup: CDR1 MNHEY, CDR2 SVGAGI. J was trimmed by 3 bases and V by 6 bases; bases with no gene match: 4. This CDR3 reads CASRPGQDYGYTF. The CDR3 DNA is TGTGCCAGCAGACCTGGACAGGACTATGGCTACACCTTC.

This clone appeared a single time. This chain connects TRBV7-2 to TRBJ1-6, with a possible D match to TRBD1 (5 bases). This CDR3 contains 16 residues. Germline V gives CDR1 SGHTA, CDR2 FQGNSA. Trimming removed 6 bases from V and 6 bases from J, with 18 bases in between. CDR3 sequence (DNA): TGTGCCAGCAGTATAGAAGGCGGCAGGGCTAATTCACCCCTCCACTTT. Amino acid sequence: CASSIEGGRANSPLHF.

The chain combines TRBV19 with TRBJ1-4, with 12 bases lining up with TRBD1. The germline gives CDR1 LNHDA, CDR2 SQIVND (reference sequence). There are 16 residues in the CDR3. The V and J ends lost 6 bases and 3 bases, in that order; junction bases with no gene match: 5. CDR3 protein: CASRRDRGRSNEKLFF. DNA of the CDR3: TGTGCCAGTAGACGGGACAGGGGGCGGTCTAATGAAAAACTGTTTTTT.

CDR3 coding DNA: TGTGCCAGCAGCCCTAGCTGGAGCCTACCCTACGAGCAGTACTTC. Its translation is CASSPSWSLPYEQYF. V usage is TRBV7-9 and J usage is TRBJ2-7; the D gene is possibly TRBD2 (5 bases). CDR1 is SEHNR, CDR2 FQNEAQ, per germline (reference sequence). The CDR3 extends over 15 amino acids. V shed 5 bases and J shed 2 bases, with 16 bases lying between them.

The J gene is TRBJ1-5, the V gene TRBV5-1, with D unclear. There are 12 residues in the CDR3. V was shortened by 4 bases and J by 0 bases, with 2 bases between the two germline ends. CDR1 and CDR2 from the germline V gene are SGHRS and YFSETQ. CDR3 residues: CASSTSNQPQHF. The DNA for the CDR3 is TGCGCCAGCAGCACTAGCAATCAGCCCCAGCATTTT.

V is TRBV19 and J is TRBJ2-2, with 7 bases aligning to TRBD1. This CDR3 contains 15 residues. Germline trimming cut 4 bases from V and 3 bases from J; bases unmatched to any gene: 5. CDR1 and CDR2 (germline): LNHDA, SQIVND (reference sequence). The DNA for the CDR3 is TGTGCCAGTAGTACAGGGGGACGGGACACCGGGGAGCTGTTTTTT. This sequence encodes CASSTGGRDTGELFF.

The genes are TRBV7-2 and TRBJ1-2, with D possibly being TRBD1 (5 bases). The length of the CDR3 is 14 residues. Germline CDR1 reads SGHTA; CDR2 reads FQGNSA. With 3 bases removed from V and 1 base from J, the gap between germline ends came to 9 bases. The CDR3 protein is CASSLGHINYGYTF. Here the CDR3 DNA reads TGTGCCAGCAGCTTGGGGCATATTAACTATGGCTACACCTTC.

The chain uses TRBV13 and TRBJ2-3, with unresolved D. V was pared by 0 bases and J by 1 base, with 5 bases between. This CDR3 spans 14 amino acids. Germline CDR1 and CDR2: PRHDT and FYEKMQ (reference sequence). The CDR3 sequence is CASSLGAGTDTQYF. CDR3 nucleotides: TGTGCCAGCAGCTTAGGAGCCGGCACAGATACGCAGTATTTT.

The genes are TRBV7-6 and TRBJ2-7, with 7 nucleotides matching TRBD1. Germline V CDR1 and CDR2: SGHVS, FNYEAQ. The trim removed 1 base at V and 2 bases at J, leaving 5 bases unmatched. The CDR3 has 15 amino acids. CDR3 sequence reads: CASSLEETGTYEQYF. The CDR3 DNA is TGTGCCAGCAGCTTAGAGGAGACAGGGACCTACGAGCAGTACTTC.

The genes are TRBV5-8 and TRBJ2-7; D perhaps matches TRBD1 (5 bases). V lost 2 bases, J lost 2 bases, and 8 bases lay in between. The CDR3 is 13 residues long. Germline CDR1 SGHTS, CDR2 YDEGEE. CDR3 nucleotides: TGTGCCAGCAGCTTTCTGACAGCCTACGAGCAGTACTTC. Protein product: CASSFLTAYEQYF.

The gene calls are TRBV28 and TRBJ1-5, with 7 bases that match TRBD1. The CDR3 consists of 16 residues. Per the germline V gene, CDR1 is MDHEN and CDR2 is SYDVKM. The V segment lost 6 bases and the J segment 2 bases; nucleotides outside the gene matches: 10. Here the CDR3 DNA reads TGTGCCAGCAGGCGGACAGGCTTAACTGGCAATCAGCCCCAGCATTTT. Amino acid sequence: CASRRTGLTGNQPQHF.

The rearrangement joins TRBV11-1 to TRBJ1-1; D is possibly TRBD1 (5 bases). The CDR3 sequence is 11 residues long. Germline V gives CDR1 SGHAT, CDR2 FQDESV (reference sequence). The ends were cut back, 5 bases at V and 11 bases at J, with 12 bases in the middle. The CDR3 loop reads CASSRSNRAFF. The CDR3, as DNA: TGTGCCAGCAGCCGGTCCAACAGGGCTTTCTTT.

The gene calls are TRBV7-2 and TRBJ2-5; TRBD1 is a possible D gene (7 bases). Germline V lookup: CDR1 SGHTA, CDR2 FQGNSA. The CDR3 has 15 residues. V shed 2 bases and J shed 5 bases, with 15 bases lying between them. The CDR3 region has the DNA TGTGCCAGCAGCTTAATGGAGGGGGCCTGGGAGACCCAGTACTTC. Residues: CASSLMEGAWETQYF.

V gene TRBV2 combines with J gene TRBJ2-5, with TRBD1 identical over 12 bases. Germline V lookup: CDR1 SNHLY, CDR2 FYNNEI. The CDR3 length is 15 residues. J gave up 1 base and V 7 bases, and 4 bases lay outside the gene matches. CDR3 amino acids: CASNRDRGPQETQYF. The CDR3 nucleotides read TGTGCCAGCAACCGGGACAGGGGGCCCCAAGAGACCCAGTACTTC.

The genes are TRBV19 and TRBJ1-4; 9 nucleotides match TRBD1. The CDR3 is made up of 13 amino acids. With 7 bases clipped from V and 8 bases from J, the junction kept 5 bases outside the gene matches. Germline values: CDR1 LNHDA, CDR2 SQIVND (reference sequence). The CDR3, as DNA: TGTGCCAGTAACAGGGGGCCGGGAGAAAAACTGTTTTTT. It translates to CASNRGPGEKLFF. The whole variable domain, remainder taken from reference TRBV19 and TRBJ1-4, is DGGITQSPKYLFRKEGQNVTLSCEQNLNHDAMYWYRQDPGQGLRLIYYSQIVNDFQKGDIAEGYSVSREKKESFPLTVTSAQKNPTAFYLCASNRGPGEKLFFGSGTQLSVL.

This rearrangement joins TRBV19 to TRBJ1-2; 7 nucleotides line up with TRBD1. In germline, CDR1 is LNHDA, CDR2 SQIVND (reference sequence). V lost 3 bases, J lost 1 base, and 2 bases stayed unmatched. CDR3 length: 14 residues. CDR3 nucleotide sequence: TGTGCCAGTAGTATTCAGGGGGGTAACTATGGCTACACCTTC. Translation: CASSIQGGNYGYTF.

The genes are TRBV2 and TRBJ2-6; D is unclear. This CDR3 region has 14 residues. The V end lost 4 bases, the J end lost 0 bases, and 4 bases lay between the germline ends. CDR1 and CDR2 (germline): SNHLY, FYNNEI. CDR3 coding DNA: TGTGCCAGCAGTGGAGGCTCTGGGGCCAACGTCCTGACTTTC. This translates into CASSGGSGANVLTF.

The chain combines TRBV18 with TRBJ1-6, with D hard to call. Trimming left V 6 bases short and J 0 bases short, with 6 bases between. The V gene's germline CDR1 is KGHSH and CDR2 LQKENI. CDR3 length equals 14 residues. This CDR3 is CASSLSSYNSPLHF. CDR3 nucleotide sequence: TGTGCCAGCTCCCTGAGCTCCTATAATTCACCCCTCCACTTT. Complete variable domain (other parts from reference TRBV18 and TRBJ1-6): NAGVMQNPRHLVRRRGQEARLRCSPMKGHSHVYWYRQLPEEGLKFMVYLQKENIIDESGMPKERFSAEFPKEGPSILRIQQVVRGDSAAYFCASSLSSYNSPLHFGNGTRLTVT.

V is TRBV25-1 and J is TRBJ1-2; perhaps TRBD1 as D (5 bases). Germline V gene data show CDR1 as MGHDK and CDR2 as SYGVNS. V was shortened by 8 bases and J by 4 bases, with 14 bases between the two germline ends. The CDR3 loop spans 13 amino acids. CDR3 in amino acids: CASPCGGSYGYTF. The DNA for the CDR3 is TGTGCCAGCCCCTGTGGGGGGAGCTATGGCTACACCTTC.

This CDR3 is CASSRVWTGSYSNQPQHF. CDR3 nucleotides: TGTGCCAGCAGCCGCGTCTGGACAGGGAGCTATAGCAATCAGCCCCAGCATTTT. The gene calls are TRBV14 and TRBJ1-5; 8 nucleotides align to TRBD1. V lost 4 bases and J lost 0; bases outside the gene matches: 11. CDR1 and CDR2 from the germline V gene are SGHDN and FVKESK. This CDR3 spans 18 amino acids.

The rearrangement joins TRBV18 to TRBJ1-5; TRBD1 might be the D (6 bases). Trimming took off 1 base at V and 1 base at J, with 8 bases between the two ends. CDR3 size: 15 residues. Germline V lookup: CDR1 KGHSH, CDR2 LQKENI. The CDR3 DNA reads TGTGCCAGCTCACCACTAGGGGGGAGCAATCAGCCCCAGCATTTT. It encodes CASSPLGGSNQPQHF.

The chain couples TRBV6-5 to TRBJ2-7; TRBD1 might be the D (6 bases). Germline loops: CDR1 MNHEY, CDR2 SVGAGI. V lost 0 bases to trimming and J lost 2 bases, with 11 bases between them. The CDR3 is 15 residues long. The CDR3 is CASSYSKGETYEQYF. CDR3 bases: TGTGCCAGCAGTTACTCGAAGGGGGAAACCTACGAGCAGTACTTC.

The rearrangement links TRBV5-1 to TRBJ1-1, with a weak D call TRBD1 (6 bases). CDR1 SGHRS and CDR2 YFSETQ come from the germline V gene. The CDR3 spans 13 residues. V gave up 3 bases and J gave up 5 bases, with 11 bases separating them. CDR3 sequence reads: CASSSAGETEAFF. In DNA, the CDR3 is TGCGCCAGCAGCTCGGCAGGGGAGACTGAAGCTTTCTTT.

V and J are TRBV5-1 and TRBJ2-7; D is perhaps TRBD2 (5 bases). CDR1 and CDR2 (germline): SGHRS, YFSETQ. V lost 3 bases, J lost 4 bases, and 17 bases lay in between. The CDR3 has 15 amino acids. Written as DNA, the CDR3 is TGCGCCAGCAGCTCGGGAACTAGATCTAAATACGAGCAGTACTTC. It translates to CASSSGTRSKYEQYF.

In DNA, the CDR3 is TGTGCCAGCAGCCCGGCGGCCAGTACGACTTCCAATGGCTACACCTTC. Encoded protein: CASSPAASTTSNGYTF. The V and J genes are TRBV4-2 and TRBJ1-2, with D unclear. The V gene lost 4 bases and the J gene lost 6 bases, with 21 bases spanning the gap. The CDR3 loop spans 16 amino acids. The germline V gene encodes CDR1 LGHNA and CDR2 YNFKEQ.

The chain links TRBV19 to TRBJ1-6; TRBD1 aligns across 8 bases. Germline CDR1 reads LNHDA; CDR2 reads SQIVND (reference sequence). This CDR3 is 15 amino acids long. The V gene end was trimmed by 5 bases and the J gene end by 5 bases; junction bases not matched to a gene: 5. The CDR3 loop reads CASSSGQGHNSPLHF. In DNA form, the CDR3 reads TGTGCCAGTAGTTCCGGACAGGGTCATAATTCACCCCTCCACTTT.

This chain uses TRBV7-6 with TRBJ1-4; D is ambiguous. Germline V gives CDR1 SGHVS, CDR2 FNYEAQ. Trimming removed 0 bases from V and 4 bases from J, with 12 bases in between. This CDR3 comprises 16 residues. CDR3 sequence (DNA): TGTGCCAGCAGCTTAGCGATTCGGGAGCTTAATGAAAAACTGTTTTTT. Its protein product is CASSLAIRELNEKLFF. The whole variable domain, filled in from reference TRBV7-6 and TRBJ1-4, reads GAGVSQSPRYKVTKRGQDVALRCDPISGHVSLYWYRQALGQGPEFLTYFNYEAQQDKSGLPNDRFSAERPEGSISTLTIQRTEQRDSAMYRCASSLAIRELNEKLFFGSGTQLSVL.

Remarks on this clone: Distinct nucleotide sequences in the sample also encode this CDR3. This sequence joins TRBV5-6 and TRBJ1-1, with D uncertain. CDR1 is SGHDT, CDR2 YYEEEE, per germline. This CDR3 comprises 14 residues. Trimming left V 0 bases short and J 1 base short, with 7 bases between. CDR3 loop: CASSLVDWNTEAFF. The CDR3 nucleotides read TGTGCCAGCAGCTTGGTGGACTGGAACACTGAAGCTTTCTTT.

This chain joins TRBV12-5 and TRBJ1-3, with TRBD1 identical over 8 bases. Germline lookup yields CDR1 LGHNT and CDR2 FRNRAP. V trimming: 1 base; J trimming: 2 bases; junction bases outside the gene matches: 4. There are 16 residues in the CDR3. The CDR3 nucleotides are TGTGCTAGTGGTTTGGGCATACAGGGGGCTGGAAACACCATATATTTT. Protein product: CASGLGIQGAGNTIYF. Variable domain in full (rest from reference TRBV12-5 and TRBJ1-3): DARVTQTPRHKVTEMGQEVTMRCQPILGHNTVFWYRQTMMQGLELLAYFRNRAPLDDSGMPKDRFSAEMPDATLATLKIQPSEPRDSAVYFCASGLGIQGAGNTIYFGEGSWLTVV.

The chain carries TRBV4-1 and TRBJ1-5, with D hard to call. V gave up 4 bases and J gave up 7 bases, with 17 bases separating them. The germline V gene encodes CDR1 MGHRA and CDR2 YSYEKL. This CDR3 is 15 amino acids long. CDR3 region: CASSLHDQVYQPQHF. CDR3 bases: TGCGCCAGCAGCCTGCACGACCAGGTGTACCAGCCCCAGCATTTT.